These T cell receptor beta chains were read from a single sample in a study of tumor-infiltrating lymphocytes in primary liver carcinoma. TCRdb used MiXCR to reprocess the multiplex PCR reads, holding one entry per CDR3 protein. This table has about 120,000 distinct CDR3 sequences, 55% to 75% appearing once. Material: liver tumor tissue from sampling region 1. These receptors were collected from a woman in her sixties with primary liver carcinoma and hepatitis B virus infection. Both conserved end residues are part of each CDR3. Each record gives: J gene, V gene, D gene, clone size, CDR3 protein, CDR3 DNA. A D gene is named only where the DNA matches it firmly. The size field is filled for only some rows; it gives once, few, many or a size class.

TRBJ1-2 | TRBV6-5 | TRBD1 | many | CASRPGQGYGYTF | TGTGCCAGCAGACCTGGACAGGGCTATGGCTACACCTTC
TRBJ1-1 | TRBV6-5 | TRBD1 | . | CANRRDSSEAFF | TGTGCCAACAGACGGGACAGTTCCGAAGCTTTCTTT
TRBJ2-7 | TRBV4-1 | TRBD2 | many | CASSQTFSGATYEQYF | TGCGCCAGCAGCCAAACCTTTAGCGGGGCTACCTACGAGCAGTACTTC
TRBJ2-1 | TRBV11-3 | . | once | CPSSLGALGSYNEQFF | TGTCCCAGCAGCTTAGGTGCTCTGGGATCCTACAATGAGCAGTTCTTC
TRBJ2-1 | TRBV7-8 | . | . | CASCFEGRSYNEQFF | TGTGCCAGCTGCTTCGAAGGGCGTTCCTACAATGAACAGTTCTTC
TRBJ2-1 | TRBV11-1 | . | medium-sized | CASSSPSGGEQFF | TGTGCCAGCAGCTCTCCGAGCGGTGGTGAGCAGTTCTTC
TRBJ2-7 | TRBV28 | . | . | CASSPLGRGQTYEQYF | TGTGCCAGCAGTCCCCTCGGACGGGGCCAAACCTACGAGCAGTACTTC
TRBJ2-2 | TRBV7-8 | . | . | CASSLARGNIGELFF | TGTGCCAGCAGTTTAGCGAGAGGAAACATCGGGGAGCTGTTTTTT
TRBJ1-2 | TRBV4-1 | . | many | CASSQDSYGYTF | TGCGCCAGCAGCCAAGATTCGTATGGCTACACCTTC
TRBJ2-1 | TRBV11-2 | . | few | CASSTLLASSYDEQFF | TGTGCCAGCAGCACCCTTCTAGCCAGCTCCTATGATGAGCAGTTCTTC
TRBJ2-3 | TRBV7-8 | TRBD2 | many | CASSRKGLDLSGTDTQYF | TGTGCCAGCAGCCGTAAGGGACTAGATCTATCTGGCACAGATACGCAGTATTTT
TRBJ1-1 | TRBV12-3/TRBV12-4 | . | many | CASSFGGPDTEAFF | TGTGCCAGCAGCTTCGGGGGCCCAGACACTGAAGCTTTCTTT
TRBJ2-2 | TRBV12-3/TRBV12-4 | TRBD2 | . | CASSPSGRGTGELFF | TGTGCCAGCAGTCCGAGCGGGAGAGGCACCGGGGAGCTGTTTTTT
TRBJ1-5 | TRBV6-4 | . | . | CASSVGEMGEIGQPQHF | TGTGCCAGCAGTGTAGGAGAGATGGGAGAGATCGGTCAGCCCCAGCATTTT
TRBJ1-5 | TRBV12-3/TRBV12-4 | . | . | CASSFRPQISNQPQHF | TGTGCCAGCAGTTTCCGTCCACAGATAAGCAATCAGCCCCAGCATTTC
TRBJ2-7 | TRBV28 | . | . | CASTQVDGSYEHYF | TGTGCCAGCACCCAAGTCGACGGCTCCTACGAGCACTACTTC
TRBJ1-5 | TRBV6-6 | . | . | CASSYDGSSNRPQHF | TGTGCCAGCAGTTACGATGGATCTAGCAATCGGCCCCAGCATTTT
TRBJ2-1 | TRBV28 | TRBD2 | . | CASSLWGGLPALAGGAYNVQFF | TGTGCAAGCAGTTTATGGGGGGGATTACCCGCACTAGCGGGAGGGGCTTACAACGTGCAGTTCTTC
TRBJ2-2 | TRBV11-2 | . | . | CASSLDWSLAFSTGELFF | TGTGCCAGCAGCTTAGATTGGAGCCTAGCGTTTAGCACCGGGGAGCTGTTTTTT
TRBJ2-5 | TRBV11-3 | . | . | CASCLNTAGGETQYF | TGTGCCAGCTGCCTAAACACAGCCGGGGGAGAGACCCAGTACTTC
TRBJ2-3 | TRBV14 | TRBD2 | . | CASSHGRTSGSGTDTQYF | TGTGCCAGCAGCCACGGTAGAACTAGCGGGAGTGGCACAGATACGCAGTATTTT
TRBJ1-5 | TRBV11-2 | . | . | CARSLGAGPNQPQHF | TGTGCCAGGAGCTTAGGGGCAGGTCCGAATCAGCCCCAGCATTTT
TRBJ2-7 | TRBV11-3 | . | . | CASSLRTRRDYEQYF | TGTGCCAGCAGCTTAAGGACGCGCAGAGACTACGAGCAGTACTTC
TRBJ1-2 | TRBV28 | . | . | CASTSGRLGGYTF | TGTGCCAGCACCTCGGGGCGCCTGGGTGGCTACACCTTC
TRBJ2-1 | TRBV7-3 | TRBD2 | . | CASSLNREGTRTYNEQFF | TGTGCCAGCAGCTTAAATCGGGAGGGTACGAGGACCTACAATGAGCAGTTCTTC
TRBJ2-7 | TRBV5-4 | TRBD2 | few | CASSLVWDSAGGYEQYF | TGTGCCAGCAGCTTGGTTTGGGATTCAGCGGGGGGGTACGAGCAGTACTTC
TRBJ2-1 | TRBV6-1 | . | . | CAISGAARGDYNEQFF | TGTGCCATCAGTGGGGCCGCGAGAGGAGACTACAATGAGCAGTTCTTC
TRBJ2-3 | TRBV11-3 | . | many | CASSLVARATDTQYF | TGTGCCAGCAGCTTAGTTGCCAGGGCCACAGATACGCAGTATTTT
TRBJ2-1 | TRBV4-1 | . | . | CASSQADMGRNEQFF | TGCGCCAGCAGCCAAGCAGACATGGGGCGGAATGAACAGTTCTTC
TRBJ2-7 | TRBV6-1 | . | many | CASSDRQNYEQYF | TGTGCCAGCAGTGACCGGCAGAACTACGAGCAGTACTTC
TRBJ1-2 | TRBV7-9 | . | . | CASSTEHGYGYTF | TGTGCCAGCAGCACAGAACATGGCTATGGCTACACCTTC
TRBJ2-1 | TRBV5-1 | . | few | CASSLGSGLGSYNEQFF | TGCGCCAGCAGCTTGGGATCCGGGCTCGGCTCCTACAATGAGCAGTTCTTC
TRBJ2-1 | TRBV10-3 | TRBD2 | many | CAINLAGGPSMFF | TGTGCCATCAACCTAGCGGGAGGGCCAAGTATGTTCTTC
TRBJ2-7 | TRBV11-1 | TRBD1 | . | CSSSGPDRGDYEQYF | TGTTCCAGCAGCGGGCCGGACAGGGGGGACTACGAGCAGTATTTC
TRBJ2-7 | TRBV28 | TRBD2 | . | CASSAPGLGRYEQYF | TGTGCCAGCAGCGCTCCGGGACTAGGGCGCTACGAGCAGTACTTC
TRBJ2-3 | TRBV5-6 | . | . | CASSSWRATDTQYF | TGTGCCAGCAGCTCGTGGAGGGCCACAGATACGCAGTATTTT
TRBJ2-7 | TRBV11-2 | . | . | CASRETGTSGYEQYF | TGTGCCAGCAGGGAGACCGGGACAAGCGGCTACGAGCAGTACTTC
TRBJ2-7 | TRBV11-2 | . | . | CASSPRSGHEYERYF | TGTGCCAGCAGCCCCCGGTCGGGACATGAGTACGAGCGGTACTTC
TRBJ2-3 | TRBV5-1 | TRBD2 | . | CASSAGASGRSTDTQYF | TGCGCCAGCAGCGCGGGCGCTAGCGGGAGGTCCACAGATACGCAGTATTTT
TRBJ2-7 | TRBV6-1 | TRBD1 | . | CASWAGVRDRRRSYEQYF | TGTGCCAGCTGGGCGGGTGTACGGGACAGGCGTCGCTCCTACGAGCAGTACTTC
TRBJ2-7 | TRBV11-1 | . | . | CASSFTRGDFEHYF | TGTGCCAGCAGCTTTACTAGGGGGGACTTCGAGCACTACTTC
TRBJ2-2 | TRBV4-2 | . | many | CASSQEGTTQGTGELFF | TGTGCCAGCAGCCAAGAGGGGACCACTCAAGGGACCGGGGAGCTGTTTTTT
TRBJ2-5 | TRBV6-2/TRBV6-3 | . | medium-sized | CASTISRTPQETQYF | TGTGCCAGCACGATATCCAGGACACCCCAAGAGACCCAGTACTTC
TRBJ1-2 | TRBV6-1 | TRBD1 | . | CASRGTGFYYGYTF | TGTGCCAGCAGGGGGACAGGATTCTACTATGGCTACACCTTC
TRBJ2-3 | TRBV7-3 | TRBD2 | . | CASSLTRNGRNTDTQYF | TGTGCCAGCAGCTTAACTCGGAACGGGAGGAACACAGATACGCAGTATTTT
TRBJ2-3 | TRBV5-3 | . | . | CVRNLATEEILTDTQYF | TGTGTCAGAAACTTGGCTACCGAAGAAATTCTTACAGATACGCAGTATTTT
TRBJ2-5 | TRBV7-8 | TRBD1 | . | CASSFRQGPSEIQYF | TGTGCCAGCAGCTTTCGACAGGGGCCGTCGGAGATACAGTACTTC
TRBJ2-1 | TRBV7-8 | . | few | CASSLGGGVPGPYNEQFF | TGTGCCAGCAGCTTAGGGGGTGGAGTCCCTGGTCCTTACAATGAGCAGTTCTTC
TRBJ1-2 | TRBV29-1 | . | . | CSAHSATNYGYIF | TGCAGCGCCCACTCGGCCACTAACTATGGCTACATCTTC
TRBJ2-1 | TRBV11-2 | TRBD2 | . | CASSVLARKGERFF | TGTGCCAGCAGCGTACTAGCGAGGAAAGGGGAGCGGTTCTTC